The 29 T cell receptor beta chains below all came from one sample that was sequenced in a study of cytomegalovirus exposure and HLA in healthy donors. The PCR contained 60 Vbeta and 13 Jbeta primers. Repertoires were generated with immunoSEQ multiplex PCR, while TCRdb's copy carries only in-frame clones and drops some. The sample includes 85,000 to 120,000 clones, less than 80% of them seen just once. Sequenced input: PBMCs. All receptors come from a man aged 55 to 70 in good health and CMV-seronegative.

The chain has TRBV6-4 and TRBJ1-1; unclear D gene. Trimming removed 4 bases at V and 3 bases at J, with 12 bases between. This CDR3 spans 14 amino acids. CDR1 is MRHNA and CDR2 is SNTAGT in the germline V gene. CDR3 DNA sequence: TGTGCCAGCAGTGCACGGGTAGGTGACACTGAAGCTTTCTTT. Its translation is CASSARVGDTEAFF.

The chain employs TRBV6-4 and TRBJ2-6; possible D gene TRBD1, 6 bases. V lost 4 bases and J lost 2, with 12 bases in between. Looked up from germline, CDR1 is MRHNA and CDR2 is SNTAGT. The CDR3 extends over 16 amino acids. This CDR3 reads CASSGQATTGANVLTF. Written as DNA, the CDR3 is TGTGCCAGCAGTGGACAGGCTACTACTGGGGCCAACGTCCTGACTTTC.

The chain is built from TRBV7-2 and TRBJ1-6; tentatively, D is TRBD1 (5 bases). The germline V gene has CDR1 SGHTA and CDR2 FQGNSA. The CDR3 sequence is 13 residues long. V was cut by 5 bases and J by 11 bases, with 13 bases left in between. The CDR3 DNA is TGTGCCAGCAGCCTAAGACAGTTGACACCCCTCCACTTT. Translating gives CASSLRQLTPLHF.

This rearrangement joins TRBV5-1 to TRBJ2-1, with TRBD1 matching 11 bases. The CDR3 has 15 amino acids. Germline trimming cut 6 bases from V and 7 bases from J; bases unmatched to any gene: 9. Germline-derived CDR1 and CDR2 are SGHRS and YFSETQ. The CDR3: CASTFQGQGGNEQFF. The CDR3 DNA is TGCGCCAGCACCTTTCAGGGACAGGGGGGGAATGAGCAGTTCTTC.

The J gene is TRBJ2-3, the V gene TRBV6-1, with a possible D match to TRBD1 (5 bases). This CDR3 comprises 15 residues. Deletions cut 6 bases from V and 2 bases from J, with 15 bases between. Per the germline V gene, CDR1 is MNHNS and CDR2 is SASEGT. The CDR3 reads CASRLQQVHTDTQYF. The CDR3 region has the DNA TGTGCCAGCAGGTTACAACAGGTCCACACAGATACGCAGTATTTT.

The chain combines TRBV7-8 with TRBJ2-7; possibly TRBD2 for D (6 bases). The germline V and J ends were trimmed by 8 bases and 2 bases, with 22 bases remaining between them. The CDR3 consists of 16 residues. Germline values: CDR1 SGHVS, CDR2 FQNEAQ. CDR3 nucleotides: TGTGCCAGCTACAAAATGGCGGGGTCTTTCCCCTACGAGCAGTACGTC. This encodes CASYKMAGSFPYEQYV.

The rearrangement joins TRBV6-1 to TRBJ2-7, with D possibly TRBD1 on 5 matching bases. The germline CDR1 and CDR2 sequences are MNHNS and SASEGT. V shed 4 bases and J shed 0 bases, with 10 bases lying between them. The CDR3 covers 14 residues. Here the CDR3 reads CASSGGGSSYEQYF. The CDR3 nucleotides read TGTGCCAGCAGTGGGGGCGGATCCTCCTACGAGCAGTACTTC.

V usage is TRBV7-9 and J usage is TRBJ2-5; 7 bases map to TRBD1. The CDR3 has 15 residues. The ends lost 0 bases at V and 5 bases at J; junction bases unmatched: 6. Germline V gives CDR1 SEHNR, CDR2 FQNEAQ (reference sequence). The CDR3, as DNA: TGTGCCAGCAGCTTAGCCTTGACAGGGCGGGAGACCCAGTACTTC. Encoded protein: CASSLALTGRETQYF.

V is TRBV7-9 and J is TRBJ1-2; 7 bases match TRBD1. After removal of 1 base from V and 5 bases from J, the junction contained 4 bases not matched to a gene. Germline lookup yields CDR1 SEHNR and CDR2 FQNEAQ (reference sequence). The length of the CDR3 is 14 residues. The CDR3 spells CASSLDRGPYGYTF. Here the CDR3 DNA reads TGTGCCAGCAGCTTAGACAGGGGTCCGTATGGCTACACCTTC.

This clone was detected only a few times. The rearrangement links TRBV11-2 to TRBJ1-1; a possible D gene is TRBD1 (6 bases). The V end was cut by 3 bases, the J end by 0 bases, with 8 bases between. The germline V gene encodes CDR1 SGHAT and CDR2 FQNNGV. This CDR3 has 14 residues. The CDR3, as DNA: TGTGCCAGCAGCTTCAGGACAGTGAACACTGAAGCTTTCTTT. Its protein product is CASSFRTVNTEAFF.

This clone came up once. V is TRBV6-6 and J is TRBJ2-7; a possible D gene is TRBD1 (6 bases). The germline V gene has CDR1 MNHNY and CDR2 SVGAGI (reference sequence). Between the trimmed V and J ends, which lost 7 bases and 5 bases, there was a span of 9 bases. This CDR3 comprises 11 residues. CDR3 nucleotides: TGTGCCAGCATACAGGGTAACGAGCAGTACTTC. It encodes CASIQGNEQYF.

The CDR3 sequence is CASSSRQGDNEQFF. CDR3 bases: TGTGCCAGCAGCTCGCGACAGGGGGACAATGAGCAGTTCTTC. The rearrangement uses TRBV5-4 and TRBJ2-1, with 9 bases fitting TRBD1. The length of the CDR3 is 14 residues. Trimming removed 3 bases from V and 5 bases from J; junction bases left unmatched: 3. The germline gives CDR1 SGHNT, CDR2 YYREEE (reference sequence).

The chain couples TRBV2 to TRBJ2-1; the D gene is possibly TRBD2 (6 bases). Germline V gives CDR1 SNHLY, CDR2 FYNNEI. The CDR3 sequence is 13 residues long. V gave up 4 bases and J gave up 4 bases, with 8 bases separating them. The CDR3 DNA follows: TGTGCCAGCAGTGCGGGGGAGTACAATGAGCAGTTCTTC. Protein: CASSAGEYNEQFF.

This chain uses TRBV2 with TRBJ2-1; a possible D gene is TRBD2 (6 bases). With 6 bases removed from V and 12 bases from J, the gap between germline ends came to 15 bases. This CDR3 comprises 12 residues. Germline V gives CDR1 SNHLY, CDR2 FYNNEI. CDR3 amino acids: CASRNSGGGQFF. The CDR3 nucleotides read TGTGCCAGCAGGAATAGCGGCGGCGGGCAGTTCTTC.

The chain has TRBV7-3 and TRBJ2-7; 7 nucleotides match TRBD2. The CDR3 has 12 amino acids. CDR1 and CDR2 (germline): SGHTA, FQGTGA. Trimming at V came to 5 bases and at J to 6 bases, leaving 4 bases not matched to a gene. The CDR3 sequence is CASSLSGGEQYF. The CDR3, as DNA: TGTGCCAGCAGCCTTTCGGGGGGCGAGCAGTACTTC.

The genes are TRBV30 and TRBJ2-7; no definite D call. Trimming shortened V by 1 base and J by 4 bases, and 5 bases separated the two germline ends. CDR1 and CDR2 from the germline V gene are GTSNPN and SVGIG (reference sequence). This CDR3 region has 11 residues. DNA for the CDR3: TGTGCCTGGAGTGAACAGTACGAGCAGTACTTC. Translation: CAWSEQYEQYF.

The chain links TRBV28 to TRBJ1-1, with a weak D call TRBD1 (6 bases). Germline loops: CDR1 MDHEN, CDR2 SYDVKM. The CDR3 has 12 amino acids. V was clipped by 7 bases and J by 3 bases, with 9 bases between them. The CDR3 DNA follows: TGTGCCAGCATAAACAGGGACACTGAAGCTTTCTTT. This encodes CASINRDTEAFF.

This clone showed up just once. J is TRBJ2-7 and V is TRBV5-1; TRBD1 agrees at 8 bases. The trim removed 0 bases at V and 4 bases at J, leaving 3 bases unmatched. The CDR3 runs to 14 residues. Germline assignment: CDR1 SGHRS and CDR2 YFSETQ. The chain's CDR3 is CASSLGTGRYEQYF. Here the CDR3 DNA reads TGCGCCAGCAGCTTGGGGACAGGGCGGTACGAGCAGTACTTC.

The chain carries TRBV5-1 and TRBJ2-2, with D possibly matching TRBD1 (5 bases). V was pared by 4 bases and J by 7 bases, with 11 bases between. This CDR3 has 13 residues. From germline, CDR1 is SGHRS and CDR2 YFSETQ. DNA for the CDR3: TGCGCCAGCAGCATCAGGGTTGGCGGGGAGCTGTTTTTT. Its translation is CASSIRVGGELFF. Full variable domain (missing parts from reference TRBV5-1 and TRBJ2-2): KAGVTQTPRYLIKTRGQQVTLSCSPISGHRSVSWYQQTPGQGLQFLFEYFSETQRNKGNFPGRFSGRQFSNSRSEMNVSTLELGDSALYLCASSIRVGGELFFGEGSRLTVL.

This chain links TRBV4-3 with TRBJ1-6; tentatively, D is TRBD1 (5 bases). The CDR3 spans 16 residues. Germline V gene data show CDR1 as LGHNA and CDR2 as YSLEER. V was clipped by 0 bases and J by 10 bases, with 16 bases between them. CDR3 DNA: TGCGCCAGCAGCCAAGAACCGTCGGGCTCAGGGTCACCCCTCCACTTT. Protein: CASSQEPSGSGSPLHF.

This clone was counted a single time. The chain carries TRBV27 and TRBJ1-6; 8 nucleotides align to TRBD1. V was pared by 4 bases and J by 8 bases, with 4 bases of the junction left unmatched. The CDR3 is 14 residues long. Germline values: CDR1 MNHEY, CDR2 SMNVEV (reference sequence). CDR3 region: CASSWTGKDSPLHF. The CDR3 nucleotides read TGTGCCAGCAGTTGGACAGGGAAAGATTCACCCCTCCACTTT.

The V and J genes are TRBV27 and TRBJ2-1; the match to TRBD1 covers 7 bases. CDR1 MNHEY and CDR2 SMNVEV come from the germline V gene (reference sequence). The CDR3 length is 15 residues. The V and J ends lost 2 bases and 7 bases, in that order; junction bases with no gene match: 8. Here the CDR3 reads CASSLMVQGENEQFF. CDR3 DNA sequence: TGTGCCAGCAGTTTAATGGTGCAGGGGGAGAATGAGCAGTTCTTC.

The chain has TRBV29-1 and TRBJ2-1, with 8 bases lining up with TRBD2. The V gene's germline CDR1 is SQVTM and CDR2 ANQGSEA. This CDR3 is 18 amino acids long. V gave up 0 bases and J gave up 0 bases; unmatched junction bases: 10. The DNA for the CDR3 is TGCAGCGTTGAAGATGACGTGGGACTAGTGAGCTCCTACAATGAGCAGTTCTTC. Amino acid sequence: CSVEDDVGLVSSYNEQFF.

V gene TRBV5-1 combines with J gene TRBJ2-7; tentatively, D is TRBD1 (6 bases). This CDR3 is 15 amino acids long. V was shortened by 1 base and J by 5 bases, with 16 bases between the two germline ends. Germline V gene sequence: CDR1 SGHRS, CDR2 YFSETQ. Here the CDR3 DNA reads TGCGCCAGCAGCTTGTTCACCAGGGGCTATAACGAGCAGTACTTC. This translates into CASSLFTRGYNEQYF.

The genes are TRBV30 and TRBJ1-2; tentatively, D is TRBD1 (5 bases). This CDR3 comprises 12 residues. V dropped 8 bases and J dropped 5 bases, with 15 bases sitting between them. The germline CDR1 and CDR2 sequences are GTSNPN and SVGIG (reference sequence). As DNA, the CDR3 is TGTGCCGGGGCCGACGGAATTTATGGCTACACCTTC. It yields the protein CAGADGIYGYTF. Full variable domain (rest looked up from reference TRBV30 and TRBJ1-2): SQTIHQWPATLVQPVGSPLSLECTVEGTSNPNLYWYRQAAGRGLQLLFYSVGIGQISSEVPQNLSASRPQDRQFILSSKKLLLSDSGFYLCAGADGIYGYTFGSGTRLTVV.

V is TRBV7-2 and J is TRBJ2-5, with D perhaps TRBD1 (7 bases). With 4 bases removed from V and 7 bases from J, the gap between germline ends came to 22 bases. The CDR3 length is 16 residues. CDR1 and CDR2 from the germline V gene are SGHTA and FQGNSA. This chain's CDR3 is CASSSQGGGRGVTQYF. CDR3 bases: TGTGCCAGCAGCTCCCAGGGGGGCGGAAGGGGAGTGACCCAGTACTTC.

J is TRBJ1-5 and V is TRBV9; D unclear. This CDR3 is 15 amino acids long. The germline V gene has CDR1 SGDLS and CDR2 YYNGEE. V gave up 0 bases and J gave up 5 bases, with 12 bases separating them. CDR3 sequence: CASSVGPQKDQPQHF. Here the CDR3 DNA reads TGTGCCAGCAGCGTAGGGCCACAGAAGGATCAGCCCCAGCATTTT.

Here the CDR3 reads CASSPRTGNSPLHF. In DNA form, the CDR3 reads TGTGCCAGCAGCCCACGGACTGGGAATTCACCCCTCCACTTT. The chain joins TRBV5-8 to TRBJ1-6; D is undetermined. The CDR3 extends over 14 amino acids. Germline CDR1 and CDR2: SGHTS and YDEGEE. The V end was cut by 4 bases, the J end by 7 bases, with 12 bases between.

This clone was seen a few times. The chain joins TRBV7-7 to TRBJ2-2; maybe TRBD2 (6 bases). The length of the CDR3 is 14 residues. Trimming removed 3 bases at V and 10 bases at J, with 15 bases between. Germline values: CDR1 SSHAT, CDR2 FNYEAQ (reference sequence). The DNA for the CDR3 is TGTGCCAGCAGCTTTGGAGGGACCGACGTGGAGCTGTTTTTT. Its protein product is CASSFGGTDVELFF.